The present T cell receptor beta chain was sequenced within a study of OX40 agonist ivuxolimab in advanced cancers. Study-wide context: Ivuxolimab, an antibody acting as an agonist of OX40 (CD134), was used to treat patients.

TCRdb's copy holds only in-frame clones and misses some; the assay was immunoSEQ multiplex PCR. In the table there are about 78,000 clones, approximately 90% of which are singletons. Sampled blood was obtained at baseline, cycle 4 day 1, and cycle 7 day 1. Germline CDR1 and CDR2: SGHRS and YFSETQ. J gave up 7 bases and V 4 bases, and 7 bases lay outside the gene matches. CDR3 length: 13 residues. The chain has TRBV5-1 and TRBJ1-2; the match to TRBD1 covers 7 bases. The sequencing here drew on CD4+ or CD8+ T cells sorted from blood, taken in a trial of the OX40 agonist ivuxolimab. This receptor was identified in an adult with an advanced solid tumor such as melanoma, head and neck, liver or kidney cancer. In DNA, the CDR3 is TGCGCCAGCAGCCACGGGACAGCCAGTGGCTACACCTTC. Encoded protein: CASSHGTASGYTF. The full variable domain, rest sourced from reference TRBV5-1 and TRBJ1-2, is KAGVTQTPRYLIKTRGQQVTLSCSPISGHRSVSWYQQTPGQGLQFLFEYFSETQRNKGNFPGRFSGRQFSNSRSEMNVSTLELGDSALYLCASSHGTASGYTFGSGTRLTVV.